A single sample gave rise to the 20 T cell receptor beta chains below, sequenced in a study of cytomegalovirus exposure and HLA in healthy donors. Primers: 60 Vbeta forward and 13 Jbeta reverse. Method: immunoSEQ multiplex PCR; TCRdb's copy keeps in-frame clones and lacks some. The sample shows some 110,000 clones, 8% to 10% of them seen only once. The sequenced sample was PBMCs. These receptors originate from a man between 25 and 39 years old in good health and CMV-seronegative.

This clone has a handful of counts. The V call is TRBV7-2, the J call TRBJ2-1; a weak D match, TRBD2 (5 bases). Trimming stripped 5 bases from V and 3 bases from J, with 11 bases between. CDR1 SGHTA and CDR2 FQGNSA come from the germline V gene. The CDR3 covers 14 residues. The CDR3 sequence: CASSPGNRYNEQFF. CDR3 DNA: TGTGCCAGCAGCCCCGGGAATCGCTACAATGAGCAGTTCTTC.

CDR3 sequence reads: CASTETSGRAGELFF. The CDR3 nucleotides are TGTGCCAGCACGGAAACTAGCGGGAGGGCCGGGGAGCTGTTTTTT. The chain employs TRBV27 and TRBJ2-2; 13 bases are a match to TRBD2. CDR1 and CDR2 from the germline V gene are MNHEY and SMNVEV (reference sequence). The V and J ends lost 7 bases and 6 bases, in that order; junction bases with no gene match: 5. This CDR3 spans 15 amino acids.

This clone was recorded a few times. The chain is built from TRBV12-5 and TRBJ1-2; D is uncertain. Trimming cost V 6 bases and J 4 bases, with 15 bases left between them. Germline V gives CDR1 LGHNT, CDR2 FRNRAP. The CDR3 length is 14 residues. CDR3 DNA sequence: TGTGCTAGTGGGCTGAACCGGGGAATCTATGGCTACACCTTC. Translating gives CASGLNRGIYGYTF.

This clone was seen more than once but under ten times. V usage is TRBV28 and J usage is TRBJ1-5; D ambiguous. The V gene lost 3 bases and the J gene lost 3 bases, with 9 bases spanning the gap. In germline, CDR1 is MDHEN, CDR2 SYDVKM. This CDR3 is built from 14 residues. For the CDR3, the DNA is TGTGCCAGCAGTTTGAGGCAGTTCAATCAGCCCCAGCATTTT. This sequence encodes CASSLRQFNQPQHF.

The V and J genes are TRBV6-5 and TRBJ2-7, with a weak D call TRBD1 (6 bases). The CDR3 totals 15 residues. CDR1 and CDR2 (germline): MNHEY, SVGAGI. Trimming removed 4 bases from V and 5 bases from J, with 18 bases in between. The DNA of the CDR3 is TGTGCCAGCAGTTCCAAGAACAGGGCTCGGGACGAGCAGTACTTC. Its protein is CASSSKNRARDEQYF.

The chain links TRBV6-1 to TRBJ2-3; 8 bases are a match to TRBD2. This CDR3 contains 14 residues. CDR1 and CDR2 from the germline V gene are MNHNS and SASEGT. V was clipped by 6 bases and J by 2 bases; unmatched bases: 4. This CDR3 reads CASRGLVSTDTQYF. The CDR3 nucleotides are TGTGCCAGCAGGGGACTAGTATCCACAGATACGCAGTATTTT.

The V and J genes are TRBV7-2 and TRBJ1-1; the D gene is possibly TRBD1 (6 bases). Germline CDR1 SGHTA, CDR2 FQGNSA. The CDR3 length is 12 residues. The V and J ends lost 4 bases and 6 bases respectively, with 9 bases between them. The CDR3: CASSWDTSEAFF. CDR3 nucleotides: TGTGCCAGCAGCTGGGACACTTCTGAAGCTTTCTTT.

This clone was seen only a few times. The chain joins TRBV10-3 to TRBJ2-2, with 15 bases fitting TRBD2. Germline assignment: CDR1 ENHRY and CDR2 SYGVKD. The CDR3 consists of 16 residues. J gave up 10 bases and V 3 bases, and 6 bases lay outside the gene matches. The CDR3 spells CAISDTGTSGGKELFF. The DNA of the CDR3 is TGTGCCATCAGTGATACCGGGACTAGCGGGGGGAAGGAGCTGTTTTTT.

The table lists this clone with a few counts. The rearrangement joins TRBV7-2 to TRBJ2-3; D may be TRBD2 (6 bases). Per germline, CDR1 SGHTA and CDR2 FQGNSA. Trimming shortened V by 2 bases and J by 4 bases, and 13 bases separated the two germline ends. The CDR3 runs 15 residues. CDR3 coding DNA: TGTGCCAGCAGCTTAATACGGGGGAAGGCAGATACGCAGTATTTT. Its protein is CASSLIRGKADTQYF.

The CDR3 region has the DNA TGTGCCAGCAGCTTGCGAGGCCGGGAGTTGAGGGAGACCCAGTACTTC. Its protein product is CASSLRGRELRETQYF. The genes are TRBV11-3 and TRBJ2-5; tentatively, D is TRBD2 (6 bases). This CDR3 comprises 16 residues. V gave up 3 bases and J gave up 5 bases, with 19 bases separating them. Germline V lookup: CDR1 SGHNT, CDR2 YENEEA.

The genes are TRBV27 and TRBJ1-1; 9 bases map to TRBD1. This CDR3 comprises 15 residues. With V trimmed by 0 bases and J by 4 bases, 3 bases remained unmatched. Looked up from germline, CDR1 is MNHEY and CDR2 is SMNVEV (reference sequence). CDR3 sequence reads: CASSLSRDRVTEAFF. The DNA for the CDR3 is TGTGCCAGCAGTTTATCCCGGGACAGGGTCACTGAAGCTTTCTTT.

As regards this clone: A junction boundary mismatches the germline segment, possibly from a read error. V is TRBV25-1 and J is TRBJ2-7; 11 bases are a match to TRBD2. Germline values: CDR1 MGHDK, CDR2 SYGVNS. The CDR3 runs 14 residues. DNA for the CDR3: TGTGCCAGCAGTGAGGGACTAGCGGTTTACGCGCAGTACTTC. Protein sequence: CASSEGLAVYAQYF.

The chain has TRBV6-4 and TRBJ2-3; D may be TRBD1 (6 bases). Germline CDR1 is MRHNA and CDR2 is SNTAGT. CDR3 length: 15 amino acids. V lost 0 bases and J 2 bases, leaving 9 bases between the germline ends. Here the CDR3 DNA reads TGTGCCAGCAGTGACTCGGGGACAATCACAGATACGCAGTATTTT. Protein: CASSDSGTITDTQYF.

The chain is built from TRBV27 and TRBJ2-1, with 7 bases aligning to TRBD2. Germline V gene sequence: CDR1 MNHEY, CDR2 SMNVEV (reference sequence). V lost 5 bases to trimming and J lost 7 bases; unmatched junction nucleotides: 2. CDR3 size: 12 residues. CDR3 sequence (DNA): TGTGCCAGCAGTGTTAGCGGGAATGAGCAGTTCTTC. It encodes CASSVSGNEQFF.

In this sample, this clone turned up a few times. The chain links TRBV11-2 to TRBJ2-7, with TRBD1 as a possible D gene (6 bases). Deletions cut 7 bases from V and 11 bases from J, with 18 bases between. This CDR3 contains 12 residues. Germline V gives CDR1 SGHAT, CDR2 FQNNGV. The DNA of the CDR3 is TGTGCCAGCACTCCCCTAGCAGGGGCAAAGTACTTC. It yields the protein CASTPLAGAKYF. The full variable domain, its missing parts supplied by reference TRBV11-2 and TRBJ2-7, is EAGVAQSPRYKIIEKRQSVAFWCNPISGHATLYWYQQILGQGPKLLIQFQNNGVVDDSQLPKDRFSAERLKGVDSTLKIQPAKLEDSAVYLCASTPLAGAKYFGPGTRLTVT.

This clone occurred a few times. V gene TRBV6-5 combines with J gene TRBJ2-1; the match to TRBD2 covers 7 bases. V shed 6 bases, J shed 6 bases, and the junction held 11 bases outside the gene matches. This CDR3 has 15 residues. Germline lookup yields CDR1 MNHEY and CDR2 SVGAGI. The CDR3 nucleotides are TGTGCCAGCAGCGCACCGGGAGGACCGGGCAATGAGCAGTTCTTC. It codes for CASSAPGGPGNEQFF.

There are a few counts of this clone. The chain carries TRBV5-4 and TRBJ1-1; no clear D gene. Germline V CDR1 and CDR2: SGHNT, YYREEE (reference sequence). The CDR3 runs to 15 residues. V was pared by 4 bases and J by 4 bases, with 17 bases between. The CDR3 here is CASSLGGESGTEAFF. Written as DNA, the CDR3 is TGTGCCAGCAGCCTGGGTGGGGAGAGTGGCACTGAAGCTTTCTTT.

This clone occurred a few times. The CDR3 bases are TGTGCCAGCAGCCAGGCCGGTCTCGGGGGGAGTGGCTACACCTTC. Protein product: CASSQAGLGGSGYTF. The J gene is TRBJ1-2, the V gene TRBV7-9; perhaps TRBD1 as D (5 bases). This CDR3 is built from 15 residues. V lost 5 bases, J lost 7 bases, and 20 bases lay in between. CDR1 and CDR2 from the germline V gene are SEHNR and FQNEAQ (reference sequence).

This chain uses TRBV19 with TRBJ2-7; no firm D call. V was cut by 4 bases and J by 4 bases, with 11 bases left in between. The CDR3 length is 13 residues. CDR1 and CDR2 from the germline V gene are LNHDA and SQIVND (reference sequence). CDR3 DNA: TGTGCCAGTAGTAGCCGGAGAGGTTACGAGCAGTACTTC. Translating gives CASSSRRGYEQYF.

The V and J genes are TRBV4-1 and TRBJ2-3, with TRBD2 identical over 14 bases. V lost 2 bases, J lost 2 bases, and 9 bases stayed unmatched. This CDR3 is built from 19 residues. The germline V gene has CDR1 MGHRA and CDR2 YSYEKL. CDR3 amino acids: CASSQPFGLAGGTTDTQYF. CDR3 bases: TGCGCCAGCAGCCAACCCTTTGGACTAGCGGGAGGAACCACAGATACGCAGTATTTT.